The present T cell receptor beta chain was sequenced within a study of blood T cell repertoires in COVID-19. On the study more broadly: The samples span acute and convalescent COVID-19 from the United States, Italy and Spain.

Here immunoSEQ multiplex PCR was the method, and the copy in TCRdb shows in-frame clones only, minus some. The sample gives some 85,000 clones, about 80% of which show up once; about a fifth is in the top ten. Sequenced: peripheral blood. The receptor comes from a woman older than 75 with acute or convalescent COVID-19.

The CDR3 region is CASSLGQGSNSPLHF. CDR3 sequence (DNA): TGCGCCAGCAGCTTGGGGCAGGGGAGTAATTCACCCCTCCACTTT. J is TRBJ1-6 and V is TRBV5-1, with a weak D call TRBD1 (6 bases). V was trimmed by 0 bases and J by 6 bases, leaving 10 bases between them. CDR1 is SGHRS and CDR2 is YFSETQ in the germline V gene. This CDR3 has 15 amino acids.